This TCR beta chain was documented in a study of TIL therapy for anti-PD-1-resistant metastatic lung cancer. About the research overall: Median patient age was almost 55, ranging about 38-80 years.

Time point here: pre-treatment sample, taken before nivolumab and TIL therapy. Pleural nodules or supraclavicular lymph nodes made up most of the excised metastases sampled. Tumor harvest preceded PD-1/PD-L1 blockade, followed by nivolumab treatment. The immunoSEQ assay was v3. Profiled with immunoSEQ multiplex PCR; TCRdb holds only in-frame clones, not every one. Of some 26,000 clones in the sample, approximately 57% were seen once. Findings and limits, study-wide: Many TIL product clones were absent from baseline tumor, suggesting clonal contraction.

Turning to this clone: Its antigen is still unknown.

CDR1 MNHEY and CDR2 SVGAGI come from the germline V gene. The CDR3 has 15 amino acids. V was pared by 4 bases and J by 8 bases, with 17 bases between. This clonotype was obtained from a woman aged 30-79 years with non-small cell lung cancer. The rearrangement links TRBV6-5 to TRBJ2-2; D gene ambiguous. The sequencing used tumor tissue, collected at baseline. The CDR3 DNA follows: TGTGCCAGCAGTTCGTCTAGTTTTGTTCTGGGGGAGCTGTTTTTT. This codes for CASSSSSFVLGELFF.